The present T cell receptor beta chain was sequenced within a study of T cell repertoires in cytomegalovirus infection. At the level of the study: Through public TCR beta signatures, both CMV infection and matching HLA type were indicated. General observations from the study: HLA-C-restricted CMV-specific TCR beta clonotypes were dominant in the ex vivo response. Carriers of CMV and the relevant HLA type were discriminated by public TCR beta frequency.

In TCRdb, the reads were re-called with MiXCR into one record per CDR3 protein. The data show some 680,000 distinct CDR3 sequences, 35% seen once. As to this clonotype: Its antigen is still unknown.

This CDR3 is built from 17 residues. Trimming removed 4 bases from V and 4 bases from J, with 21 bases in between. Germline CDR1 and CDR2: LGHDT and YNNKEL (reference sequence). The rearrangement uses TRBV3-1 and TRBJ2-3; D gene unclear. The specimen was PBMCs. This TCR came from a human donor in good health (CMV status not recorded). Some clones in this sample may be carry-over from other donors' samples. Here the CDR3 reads CASSLTLRYSAADTQYF. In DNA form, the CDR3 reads TGTGCCAGCAGCCTCACCCTCCGGTACTCCGCCGCAGATACGCAGTATTTT.